Sequencing of this T cell receptor beta chain was carried out in a study of T cell responses to AZD1222 COVID-19 vaccine (dated by TCRdb to the early 2020s). Background on the whole study: TCR sequencing was performed for about 250 trial participants, of whom about 200 were given two doses of AZD1222 and approximately 25 were given two doses of MenACWY control vaccine. Trial participants were enrolled by age into subgroups of 18-55, 56-69 and 70-plus years, and around 140, 26 and 57 TCR-sequenced participants, respectively, were included in these subgroups.

The meaning of the sample's time point label: about 28 days (+/-7) after the second vaccine dose. AZD1222 recipients with second doses at about 4 weeks or about 12 weeks were pooled, because spike-specific TCR depth and breadth did not differ between schedules. The vaccinee samples were drawn from two UK trials, COV001 and COV002, one of which was a single-blind randomized controlled phase 2/3 trial testing AZD1222 (ChAdOx1 nCoV-19) in healthy adults. For TCRbeta chain sequencing, PBMC samples were collected from trial participants at day 0 and at day 28 after the second dose. The CDR3 regions of human TCRbeta chains were analyzed by immunosequencing. The published analysis was carried out like this. TCRs in the repertoires were matched against a reference library of SARS-CoV-2-specific TCRs that had been generated with the MIRA antigen-specificity platform. Breadth meant the fraction of unique TCRs that were SARS-CoV-2-associated, whereas depth meant the fraction of total T cells that were SARS-CoV-2-associated. Using the MIRA data, each spike-specific TCR was mapped to the spike region that the TCR reacts to and placed in a CD4 or CD8 class. Log10-transformed breadth and depth values were compared by one-way ANOVA with Sidak's multiple comparisons tests. TCRdb re-hosts the immuneACCESS table, in-frame sequences only. Its copies lack some clones; in the studies checked, an unresolved V gene accounts for under half of them, and the cause for the rest is not known. The DNA gave D and trimming, while V, J and clone size come from that table. Present in this sample are about 130,000 clones, roughly 90% of which were seen just once. The ten largest account for around 0.99% of the sample.

Cut back by 0 bases and 4 bases, the V and J ends lie 18 bases apart. The germline V gene specifies SQVTM as CDR1 and ANQGSEA as CDR2. Taken from cysteine to phenylalanine, the CDR3 has 16 residues. The read is trimmed to its CDR3 DNA, 48 bases read in frame from base 1. Paper-wide results and their limitations: Vaccine-associated CD4 TCRs spanned the whole spike protein, with dominant responses in regions 160-218 and 743-854. Conclusions about previously exposed vaccinees are limited, since just a handful of AZD1222 recipients were seropositive for SARS-CoV-2 at baseline. Because no samples from the day 14 peak response were available, repertoires could be characterized only after the peak T cell response. After two AZD1222 doses, both the breadth and the depth of spike-specific TCRs were significantly higher than at day 0 and than in MenACWY recipients. Most participants were white British and females outnumbered males, and the authors suggested that clonal diversity may have been underestimated. In the small 56-69-year group, the increase in depth fell short of significance, most likely because of low power. Epitopes outside the regions mutated in the B.1.351 and B.1.1.7 variants were reportedly recognized by nearly half of the unique spike-specific TCRs.

A note on this clone: Which antigen it targets is not known. Base qualities were left out, and no much larger clone turns up one base away.

The chain was built from TRBV29-1 and TRBJ1-2; the best D guess is TRBD1, with 5 bases matching. This receptor was identified in an adult who received the AZD1222 COVID-19 vaccine. The input for sequencing was peripheral blood, taken 28 days after the second AZD1222 dose. CDR3 reads: CSVEDPGRDAPYGYTF. In nucleotides, the sequence is TGCAGCGTTGAAGATCCTGGCCGGGACGCGCCCTATGGCTACACCTTC.